The 7 T cell receptor beta chains presented below share a single source sample, sequenced in a study of T-cell memory formation after mild COVID-19. TCRdb called the 5' RACE reads again in MiXCR, with one record for every CDR3 protein. The data contain roughly 600,000 distinct CDR3 sequences, about a sixth of them singletons. The sample comprised PBMCs or a T cell subset sorted from them (not recorded which). The receptor set was obtained from an adult woman who had mild COVID-19 (a few samples of this study predate the infection). Cell type and time point are not known.

In DNA form, the CDR3 reads TGCAGTGCTAGAGATCTAGCGGGAGACTACGAGCAGTACTTC. It yields the protein CSARDLAGDYEQYF. The chain employs TRBV20-1 and TRBJ2-7; 10 positions agree with TRBD2. The trim removed 0 bases at V and 3 bases at J, leaving 2 bases unmatched. The germline gives CDR1 DFQATT, CDR2 SNEGSKA (reference sequence). The CDR3 is 14 residues long.

The J gene is TRBJ2-2, the V gene TRBV6-5; D gene unclear. Trimming pared 6 bases from V and 8 bases from J, leaving 10 bases between. CDR1 and CDR2 from the germline V gene are MNHEY and SVGAGI. The length of the CDR3 is 12 residues. CDR3 in DNA: TGTGCCAGCAGCTGGAGTCTGGGGGAGCTGTTTTTT. Amino acids: CASSWSLGELFF.

This clonotype has at least ten counts. The V call is TRBV5-1, the J call TRBJ2-7; D tentatively fits TRBD1 or TRBD2 (5 bases each). CDR3 size: 15 residues. Trimming cost V 0 bases and J 0 bases, with 10 bases left between them. Germline loops: CDR1 SGHRS, CDR2 YFSETQ. CDR3 amino acids: CASSLEGTLSYEQYF. The CDR3 DNA reads as TGCGCCAGCAGCTTGGAGGGGACCCTCTCCTACGAGCAGTACTTC.

This clonotype was found many times. The chain recombines TRBV27 with TRBJ2-5; TRBD2 matches at 7 bases. The V gene end was trimmed by 2 bases and the J gene end by 3 bases; junction bases not matched to a gene: 0. From germline, CDR1 is MNHEY and CDR2 SMNVEV (reference sequence). The CDR3 consists of 13 residues. The DNA of the CDR3 is TGTGCCAGCAGTTTAAGCGGGGAAGAGACCCAGTACTTC. This sequence encodes CASSLSGEETQYF.

This rearrangement joins TRBV6-6 to TRBJ2-6; possible D gene TRBD1, 5 bases. In germline, CDR1 is MNHNY, CDR2 SVGAGI (reference sequence). The CDR3 has 11 amino acids. CDR3 in amino acids: CATEDIGVLTF. The CDR3 coding sequence is TGTGCAACAGAGGACATCGGCGTCCTGACTTTC.

This clonotype was seen more than once but under ten times. CDR3 in amino acids: CAILAGQRSLGQYF. The CDR3, as DNA: TGTGCCATACTCGCGGGACAGCGTTCCTTGGGGCAGTACTTC. V is TRBV6-1 and J is TRBJ2-7; TRBD1 might be the D (7 bases). This CDR3 has 14 residues. Germline-derived CDR1 and CDR2 are MNHNS and SASEGT. Trimming stripped 10 bases from V and 9 bases from J, with 25 bases between.

There are a few counts of this clonotype. The rearrangement uses TRBV6-1 and TRBJ1-4, with a weak D call TRBD1 (5 bases). There are 12 residues in the CDR3. Trimming shortened V by 4 bases and J by 14 bases, and 14 bases separated the two germline ends. Germline V gene lookup returns CDR1 MNHNS and CDR2 SASEGT. The CDR3 DNA follows: TGTGCCAGCAGTGGCGGGGCTCGGGGGCTGTTTTTT. Translated, it gives CASSGGARGLFF.